These 24 T cell receptor beta chains originate from one sample sequenced in a study of blood T cell repertoires in COVID-19. Sequenced by immunoSEQ multiplex PCR; TCRdb stores in-frame clones only, minus some. Of roughly 200,000 clones listed, over 80% were seen once; the top ten hold 6.5% to 8.5%. Sequences were obtained from peripheral blood. The receptors were sampled from a woman in her 40s with COVID-19, enrolled during active disease.

This clone turned up a few times. The V and J genes are TRBV7-3 and TRBJ1-1; maybe TRBD1 (6 bases). Trimming left V 3 bases short and J 8 bases short, with 10 bases between. CDR1 and CDR2 (germline): SGHTA, FQGTGA. The CDR3 has 12 residues. In DNA form, the CDR3 reads TGTGCCAGCAGCTTCGGGCAGGGGGAAGCTTTCTTT. Its translation: CASSFGQGEAFF.

The chain combines TRBV27 with TRBJ2-7, with a weak D call TRBD1 (6 bases). CDR3 length: 16 residues. Germline CDR1 reads MNHEY; CDR2 reads SMNVEV (reference sequence). With 7 bases removed from V and 0 bases from J, the gap between germline ends came to 19 bases. Here the CDR3 DNA reads TGTGCCAGCACCACCAGGGGTTCTCAAGGCTCCTACGAGCAGTACTTC. This sequence encodes CASTTRGSQGSYEQYF.

The rearrangement joins TRBV28 to TRBJ2-7; D possibly corresponds to TRBD2 (6 bases). Trimming removed 6 bases at V and 2 bases at J, with 17 bases between. Germline CDR1 MDHEN, CDR2 SYDVKM. This CDR3 comprises 15 residues. The CDR3 region is CASRTRGSLPYEQYF. The CDR3 DNA sequence: TGTGCCAGCAGGACTAGAGGGTCCCTTCCCTACGAGCAGTACTTC.

This chain links TRBV5-6 with TRBJ2-2, with 7 positions matching TRBD1. CDR1 SGHDT and CDR2 YYEEEE come from the germline V gene. The CDR3 has 13 amino acids. After removal of 0 bases from V and 9 bases from J, the junction contained 2 bases not matched to a gene. CDR3 protein: CASSLGQGRELFF. In nucleotides, the CDR3 is TGTGCCAGCAGCTTGGGACAGGGCCGGGAGCTGTTTTTT.

V usage is TRBV19 and J usage is TRBJ1-2; D perhaps matches TRBD1 (6 bases). V dropped 5 bases and J dropped 2 bases, with 15 bases sitting between them. This CDR3 has 15 residues. The V gene's germline CDR1 is LNHDA and CDR2 SQIVND (reference sequence). The CDR3 spells CASSLSFDRNYGYTF. The CDR3 nucleotides read TGTGCCAGTAGTCTCTCATTCGACAGGAACTATGGCTACACCTTC.

V usage is TRBV28 and J usage is TRBJ1-2, with D tentatively TRBD1 (6 bases). Germline loops: CDR1 MDHEN, CDR2 SYDVKM. V shed 2 bases and J shed 12 bases, with 16 bases lying between them. The CDR3 is 13 residues long. DNA for the CDR3: TGTGCCAGCAGTTTACCCACAGGGTTCAGCCACACCTTC. Its protein product is CASSLPTGFSHTF.

The J gene is TRBJ2-3, the V gene TRBV10-1, with TRBD2 identical over 11 bases. With 9 bases clipped from V and 2 bases from J, the junction kept 25 bases outside the gene matches. Germline CDR1 is WNHNN and CDR2 is SYGVQD (reference sequence). CDR3 length: 21 amino acids. CDR3 protein: CASSRNLYGSGRDPNTDTQYF. CDR3 DNA sequence: TGCGCCAGTTCGAGAAACTTATACGGTAGCGGGAGGGACCCGAACACAGATACGCAGTATTTT.

V and J are TRBV27 and TRBJ2-4; 8 positions match TRBD1. V lost 5 bases and J lost 8; bases outside the gene matches: 8. The length of the CDR3 is 14 residues. The V gene's germline CDR1 is MNHEY and CDR2 SMNVEV (reference sequence). This CDR3 reads CASSPRTGRDIQYF. In DNA, the CDR3 is TGTGCCAGCAGTCCTCGGACAGGGCGGGACATTCAGTACTTC.

The genes are TRBV5-1 and TRBJ1-2; 8 bases line up with TRBD1. Germline CDR1 reads SGHRS; CDR2 reads YFSETQ. V trimming: 1 base; J trimming: 1 base; junction bases outside the gene matches: 3. CDR3 length: 15 residues. The chain's CDR3 is CASSLPGQGNYGYTF. CDR3 in DNA: TGCGCCAGCAGCTTGCCTGGACAGGGTAACTATGGCTACACCTTC.

This clone is a singleton in its sample. The rearrangement joins TRBV4-1 to TRBJ1-3, with TRBD1 as a possible D gene (5 bases). Germline lookup yields CDR1 MGHRA and CDR2 YSYEKL. The CDR3 consists of 16 residues. V was cut by 3 bases and J by 3 bases, with 15 bases left in between. Here the CDR3 reads CASSQPWRGRGNTIYF. The CDR3 region has the DNA TGCGCCAGCAGCCAGCCCTGGAGGGGACGTGGAAACACCATATATTTT.

The genes are TRBV29-1 and TRBJ2-7, with 11 bases fitting TRBD2. The CDR3 length is 19 residues. Germline CDR1 is SQVTM and CDR2 is ANQGSEA. V gave up 3 bases and J gave up 7 bases; unmatched junction bases: 23. Here the CDR3 reads CSVDLEGLAGGQGQWEQYF. DNA for the CDR3: TGCAGCGTTGACCTAGAGGGGCTAGCGGGAGGCCAAGGACAGTGGGAGCAGTACTTC.

The rearrangement joins TRBV29-1 to TRBJ2-7; tentative D call: TRBD1 (7 bases). CDR1 SQVTM and CDR2 ANQGSEA come from the germline V gene. Trimming stripped 6 bases from V and 7 bases from J, with 16 bases between. This CDR3 is built from 12 residues. In DNA, the CDR3 is TGCAGCGTGGGAACAGGGGCGGGGGAGCAGTACTTC. This codes for CSVGTGAGEQYF.

Details on this clone: Other nucleotide sequences from this sample produce the same CDR3. The V gene is TRBV25-1, the J gene TRBJ1-3, with a possible D match to TRBD1 (5 bases). Germline V gives CDR1 MGHDK, CDR2 SYGVNS. This CDR3 contains 14 residues. V was clipped by 3 bases and J by 0 bases, with 6 bases between them. For the CDR3, the DNA is TGTGCCAGCAGTGAGGGGGGCTCTGGAAACACCATATATTTT. Translated: CASSEGGSGNTIYF.

In its sample, this clone was seen a few times. J is TRBJ2-2 and V is TRBV5-1; D remains ambiguous. V was trimmed by 0 bases and J by 3 bases, leaving 6 bases between them. The CDR3 length is 14 residues. Per the germline V gene, CDR1 is SGHRS and CDR2 is YFSETQ. Here the CDR3 reads CASSLGDYTGELFF. In nucleotides, the CDR3 is TGCGCCAGCAGCTTGGGAGACTACACCGGGGAGCTGTTTTTT. Based on the CDR3 plus reference TRBV5-1 and TRBJ2-2, the full variable domain is KAGVTQTPRYLIKTRGQQVTLSCSPISGHRSVSWYQQTPGQGLQFLFEYFSETQRNKGNFPGRFSGRQFSNSRSEMNVSTLELGDSALYLCASSLGDYTGELFFGEGSRLTVL.

The chain uses TRBV19 and TRBJ1-6, with TRBD1 identical over 9 bases. The CDR3 totals 12 residues. V lost 10 bases and J lost 7; bases outside the gene matches: 2. Germline CDR1 LNHDA, CDR2 SQIVND (reference sequence). CDR3 protein: CAIGTGNSPLHF. CDR3 nucleotides: TGTGCCATTGGGACAGGGAATTCACCCCTCCACTTT.

This clone was recorded a few times. The V gene is TRBV5-1, the J gene TRBJ2-7, with 9 bases fitting TRBD1. The length of the CDR3 is 14 residues. Germline CDR1 and CDR2: SGHRS and YFSETQ. J was trimmed by 1 base and V by 3 bases; bases with no gene match: 2. CDR3 sequence (DNA): TGCGCCAGCAGCTGGACAGGGGAGTCCTACGAGCAGTACTTC. It yields the protein CASSWTGESYEQYF.

V gene TRBV11-2 combines with J gene TRBJ2-2, with TRBD1 matching 9 bases. Germline values: CDR1 SGHAT, CDR2 FQNNGV. Trimming took 5 bases from V and 5 from J; bases not matched to a gene: 6. The CDR3 contains 15 residues. The CDR3 sequence: CASSVDRGETGELFF. As DNA, the CDR3 is TGTGCCAGCAGCGTGGACAGGGGAGAGACCGGGGAGCTGTTTTTT.

The chain uses TRBV13 and TRBJ2-1; maybe TRBD1 (6 bases). This CDR3 is 12 amino acids long. Trimming left V 5 bases short and J 9 bases short, with 11 bases between. Per germline, CDR1 PRHDT and CDR2 FYEKMQ (reference sequence). Written as DNA, the CDR3 is TGTGCCAGCAGCGAACGAGGGGGTGAGCAGTTCTTC. Residues: CASSERGGEQFF.

Note on this clone: Different DNA sequences within this sample yield the same CDR3. The rearrangement joins TRBV29-1 to TRBJ1-1; D uncertain. Trimming removed 2 bases from V and 4 bases from J, with 5 bases in between. The CDR3 sequence is 11 residues long. Germline V gene lookup returns CDR1 SQVTM and CDR2 ANQGSEA. The CDR3 protein is CSVEWSTEAFF. The CDR3 DNA reads as TGCAGCGTTGAATGGAGCACTGAAGCTTTCTTT.

This clone was seen more than once but under ten times. The chain employs TRBV6-5 and TRBJ1-1, with 8 bases aligning to TRBD1. Germline V gene data show CDR1 as MNHEY and CDR2 as SVGAGI. V shed 7 bases and J 6 bases; nucleotides not matched to a gene: 10. This CDR3 is 14 amino acids long. As DNA, the CDR3 is TGTGCCAGCACCCAGGGGGCGGGTATCCCTGAAGCTTTCTTT. Translating gives CASTQGAGIPEAFF.

The chain has TRBV18 and TRBJ1-4; a weak D match, TRBD1 (5 bases). Germline lookup yields CDR1 KGHSH and CDR2 LQKENI. The CDR3 runs to 16 residues. Trimming took off 4 bases at V and 7 bases at J, with 19 bases between the two ends. CDR3 nucleotide sequence: TGTGCCAGCTCACAGCGCGGGGGAAGATTTGGTGAAAAACTGTTTTTT. Protein product: CASSQRGGRFGEKLFF.

The chain is built from TRBV19 and TRBJ1-1; the D gene is possibly TRBD1 (6 bases). The V end was cut by 6 bases, the J end by 7 bases, with 21 bases between. The CDR3 spans 15 residues. Germline values: CDR1 LNHDA, CDR2 SQIVND (reference sequence). CDR3 amino acids: CASSPLLGRQDEAFF. The DNA of the CDR3 is TGTGCCAGTAGCCCCCTCTTGGGTAGACAGGATGAAGCTTTCTTT.

To note about this clone: An end of the junction differs from the germline gene, which may be a read error. V and J are TRBV29-1 and TRBJ2-1; weak D call: TRBD2 (6 bases). CDR3 size: 12 residues. Germline loops: CDR1 SQVTM, CDR2 ANQGSEA. CDR3 nucleotides: TGCAGCGCCGACCCCCTATCGGGGGAGCGGTTCTTC. This translates into CSADPLSGERFF.

The V call is TRBV5-1, the J call TRBJ2-4; 9 positions match TRBD1. The V gene end was trimmed by 4 bases and the J gene end by 7 bases; junction bases not matched to a gene: 9. Germline loops: CDR1 SGHRS, CDR2 YFSETQ. The CDR3 loop spans 15 amino acids. CDR3 residues: CASSKTGTGRNIQYF. The CDR3, as DNA: TGCGCCAGCAGCAAAACCGGGACAGGGCGCAACATTCAGTACTTC. The full variable domain, its missing parts supplied by reference TRBV5-1 and TRBJ2-4, is KAGVTQTPRYLIKTRGQQVTLSCSPISGHRSVSWYQQTPGQGLQFLFEYFSETQRNKGNFPGRFSGRQFSNSRSEMNVSTLELGDSALYLCASSKTGTGRNIQYFGAGTRLSVL.